This T cell receptor (beta chain) came from a study of blood T cell repertoires in COVID-19. Across the study: Sites across the United States, Italy and Spain contributed samples from acute and convalescent COVID-19.

Germline V gene sequence: CDR1 SQVTM, CDR2 ANQGSEA. V was pared by 8 bases and J by 4 bases, with 13 bases of the junction left unmatched. This CDR3 has 16 amino acids. Data came from immunoSEQ multiplex PCR; TCRdb stores just in-frame clones and leaves some out. The repertoire holds some 180,000 clones, with around 78% as singletons. The origin of this receptor is an elderly woman with active or convalescent COVID-19. Specimen: peripheral blood. This chain joins TRBV29-1 and TRBJ2-5; 13 bases line up with TRBD2. CDR3 residues: CSLILAGGPSGETQYF. Written as DNA, the CDR3 is TGCAGCCTGATACTAGCGGGGGGGCCGTCGGGAGAGACCCAGTACTTC.